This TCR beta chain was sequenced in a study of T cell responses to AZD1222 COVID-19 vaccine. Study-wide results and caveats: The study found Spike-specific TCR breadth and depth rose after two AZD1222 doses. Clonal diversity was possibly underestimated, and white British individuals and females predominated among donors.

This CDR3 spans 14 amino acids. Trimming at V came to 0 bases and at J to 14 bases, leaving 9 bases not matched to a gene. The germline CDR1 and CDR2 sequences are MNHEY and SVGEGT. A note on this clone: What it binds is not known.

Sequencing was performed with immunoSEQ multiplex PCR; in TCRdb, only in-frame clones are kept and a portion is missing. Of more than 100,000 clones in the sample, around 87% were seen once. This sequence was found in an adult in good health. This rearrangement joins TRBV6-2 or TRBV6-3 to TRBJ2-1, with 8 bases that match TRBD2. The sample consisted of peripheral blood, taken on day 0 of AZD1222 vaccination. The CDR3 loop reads CASSYSIPSGGEFF. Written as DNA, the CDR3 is TGTGCCAGCAGTTACTCGATCCCCAGCGGGGGTGAGTTCTTC.